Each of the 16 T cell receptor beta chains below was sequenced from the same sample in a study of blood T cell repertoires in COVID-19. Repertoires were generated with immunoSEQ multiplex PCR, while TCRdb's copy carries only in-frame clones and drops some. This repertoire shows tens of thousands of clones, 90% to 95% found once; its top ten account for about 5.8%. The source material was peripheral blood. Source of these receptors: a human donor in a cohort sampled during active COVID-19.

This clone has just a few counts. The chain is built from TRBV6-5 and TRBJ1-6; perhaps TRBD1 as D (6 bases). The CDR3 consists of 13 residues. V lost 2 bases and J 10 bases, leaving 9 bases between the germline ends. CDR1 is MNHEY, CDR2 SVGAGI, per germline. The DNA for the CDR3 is TGTGCCAGCAGTTACAGGGGGAGCTCACCCCTCCACTTT. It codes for CASSYRGSSPLHF.

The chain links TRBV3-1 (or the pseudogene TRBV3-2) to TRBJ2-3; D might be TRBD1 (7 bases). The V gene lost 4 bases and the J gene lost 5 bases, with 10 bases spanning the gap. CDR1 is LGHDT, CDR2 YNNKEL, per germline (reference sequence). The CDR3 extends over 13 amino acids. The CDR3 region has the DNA TGTGCCAGCAGCCTGCAGGGGGGAGATACGCAGTATTTT. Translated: CASSLQGGDTQYF.

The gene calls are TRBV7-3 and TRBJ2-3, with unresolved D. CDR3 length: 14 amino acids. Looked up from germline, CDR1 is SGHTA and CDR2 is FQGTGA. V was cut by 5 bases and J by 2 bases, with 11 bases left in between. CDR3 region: CASSLDGPTDTQYF. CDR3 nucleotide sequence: TGTGCCAGCAGCCTAGATGGCCCCACAGATACGCAGTATTTT.

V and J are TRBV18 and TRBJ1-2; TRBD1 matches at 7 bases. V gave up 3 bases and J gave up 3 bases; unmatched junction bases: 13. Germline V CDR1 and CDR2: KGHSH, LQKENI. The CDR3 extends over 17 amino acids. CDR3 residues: CASSPLGLGQEDYGYTF. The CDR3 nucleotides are TGTGCCAGCTCACCCCTCGGCCTCGGACAGGAGGACTATGGCTACACCTTC. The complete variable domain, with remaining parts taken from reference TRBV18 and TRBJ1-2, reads NAGVMQNPRHLVRRRGQEARLRCSPMKGHSHVYWYRQLPEEGLKFMVYLQKENIIDESGMPKERFSAEFPKEGPSILRIQQVVRGDSAAYFCASSPLGLGQEDYGYTFGSGTRLTVV.

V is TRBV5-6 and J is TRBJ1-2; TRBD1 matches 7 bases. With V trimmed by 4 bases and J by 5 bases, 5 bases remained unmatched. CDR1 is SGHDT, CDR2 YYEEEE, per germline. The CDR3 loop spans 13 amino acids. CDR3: CASSVGTAYGYTF. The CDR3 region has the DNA TGTGCCAGCAGCGTGGGGACAGCGTATGGCTACACCTTC.

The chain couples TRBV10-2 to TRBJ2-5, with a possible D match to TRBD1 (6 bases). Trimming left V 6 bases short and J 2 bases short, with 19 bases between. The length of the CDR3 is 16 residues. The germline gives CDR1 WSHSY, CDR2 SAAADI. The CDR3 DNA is TGCGCCAGCAGAGAACGCCAGGGGTGGGCGCAAGAGACCCAGTACTTC. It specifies CASRERQGWAQETQYF.

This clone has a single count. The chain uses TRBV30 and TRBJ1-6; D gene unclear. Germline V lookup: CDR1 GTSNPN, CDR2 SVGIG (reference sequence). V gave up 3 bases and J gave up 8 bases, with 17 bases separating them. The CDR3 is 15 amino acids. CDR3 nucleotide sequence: TGTGCCTGGAGGTACGGAGGGATCTCGTATTCACCCCTCCACTTT. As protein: CAWRYGGISYSPLHF.

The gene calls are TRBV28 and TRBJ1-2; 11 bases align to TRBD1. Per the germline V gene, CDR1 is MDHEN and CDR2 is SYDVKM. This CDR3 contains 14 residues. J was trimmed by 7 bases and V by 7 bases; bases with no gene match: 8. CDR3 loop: CASTPGQGVFGYTF. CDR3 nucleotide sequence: TGTGCCAGCACCCCGGGACAGGGGGTTTTTGGCTACACCTTC.

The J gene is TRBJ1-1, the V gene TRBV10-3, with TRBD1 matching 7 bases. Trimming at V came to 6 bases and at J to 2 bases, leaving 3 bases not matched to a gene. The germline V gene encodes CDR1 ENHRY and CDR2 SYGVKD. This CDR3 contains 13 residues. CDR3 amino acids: CAIRTGLNTEAFF. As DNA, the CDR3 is TGTGCCATCAGGACAGGGCTCAACACTGAAGCTTTCTTT.

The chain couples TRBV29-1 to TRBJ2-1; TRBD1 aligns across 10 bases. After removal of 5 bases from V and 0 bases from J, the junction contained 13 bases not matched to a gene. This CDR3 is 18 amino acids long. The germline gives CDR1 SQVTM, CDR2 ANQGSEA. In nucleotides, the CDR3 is TGCAGCGTTTCCGGACAGGGGGGATGGAGGACCTCCTACAATGAGCAGTTCTTC. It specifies CSVSGQGGWRTSYNEQFF.

DNA of the CDR3: TGTGCCACCAGCAGAGATGTGGCACTAGCTGCCCAGACCCAGTACTTC. It yields the protein CATSRDVALAAQTQYF. The genes are TRBV15 and TRBJ2-5; maybe TRBD2 (6 bases). Germline CDR1 LNHNV, CDR2 YYDKDF (reference sequence). There are 16 residues in the CDR3. V was pared by 0 bases and J by 6 bases, with 17 bases between.

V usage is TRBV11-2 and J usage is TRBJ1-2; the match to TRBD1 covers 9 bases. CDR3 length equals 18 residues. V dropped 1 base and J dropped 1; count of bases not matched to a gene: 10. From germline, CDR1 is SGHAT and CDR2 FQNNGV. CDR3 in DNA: TGTGCCAGCAGCTTAGGATTTGTGGGACAGGGCTTTAACTATGGCTACACCTTC. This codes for CASSLGFVGQGFNYGYTF.

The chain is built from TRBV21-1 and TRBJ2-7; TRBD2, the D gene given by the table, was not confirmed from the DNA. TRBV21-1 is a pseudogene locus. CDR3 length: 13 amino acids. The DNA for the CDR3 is TGTGCCAGCAGCGCCCGGGAGGGTCTCGAGCAGTACTTC. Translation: CASSAREGLEQYF.

CDR3 residues: CASSPDREEAFF. CDR3 nucleotides: TGTGCCAGCTCACCAGATAGGGAGGAAGCTTTCTTT. The rearrangement uses TRBV18 and TRBJ1-1; D gene ambiguous. CDR3 size: 12 residues. CDR1 KGHSH and CDR2 LQKENI come from the germline V gene. Trimming took 2 bases from V and 8 from J, leaving 9 bases between them. Full variable domain (rest looked up from reference TRBV18 and TRBJ1-1): NAGVMQNPRHLVRRRGQEARLRCSPMKGHSHVYWYRQLPEEGLKFMVYLQKENIIDESGMPKERFSAEFPKEGPSILRIQQVVRGDSAAYFCASSPDREEAFFGQGTRLTVV.

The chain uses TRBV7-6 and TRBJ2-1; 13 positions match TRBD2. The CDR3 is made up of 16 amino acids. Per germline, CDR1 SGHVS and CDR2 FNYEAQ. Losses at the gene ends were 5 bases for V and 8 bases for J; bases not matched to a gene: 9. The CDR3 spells CASSLGGLAGFHEQFF. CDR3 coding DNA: TGTGCCAGCAGCCTAGGGGGACTAGCGGGGTTCCATGAGCAGTTCTTC.

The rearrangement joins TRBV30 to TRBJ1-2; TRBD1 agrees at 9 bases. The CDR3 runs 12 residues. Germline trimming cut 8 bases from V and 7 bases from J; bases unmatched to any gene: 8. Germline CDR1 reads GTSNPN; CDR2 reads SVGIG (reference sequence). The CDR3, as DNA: TGTGCCGACTATGGACAGGGGTCTGGCTACACCTTC. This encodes CADYGQGSGYTF.